This T cell receptor beta chain comes out of a study of blood T cell repertoires in COVID-19. Study in general: The United States, Italy and Spain supplied acute and convalescent COVID-19 samples.

As processed by the authors: The assay estimated nucleated cells by amplifying reference gene primers. Profiled with immunoSEQ multiplex PCR; TCRdb holds only in-frame clones, not every one. V, J and clone size are those of that table, while D and trimming were read from the DNA. The sample lists 150,000 or so clones, approximately 80% occurring once. Trimming cost V 7 bases and J 0 bases, with 12 bases left between them. CDR3 length: 14 residues. Germline CDR1 reads KGHSH; CDR2 reads LQKENI. This clonotype was obtained from a human donor in a cohort sampled during active COVID-19. The chain links TRBV18 to TRBJ1-1, with D possibly being TRBD1 (6 bases). Sequencing input: peripheral blood. The CDR3 protein is CASLGQSMNTEAFF. CDR3 sequence (DNA): TGTGCCAGCTTGGGACAATCCATGAACACTGAAGCTTTCTTT. Drawing the rest from reference TRBV18 and TRBJ1-1, the complete variable domain is NAGVMQNPRHLVRRRGQEARLRCSPMKGHSHVYWYRQLPEEGLKFMVYLQKENIIDESGMPKERFSAEFPKEGPSILRIQQVVRGDSAAYFCASLGQSMNTEAFFGQGTRLTVV.